This T cell receptor beta chain comes out of a study of blood T cell repertoires in COVID-19. Background on the study: Samples representing acute and convalescent COVID-19 were sourced from the United States, Italy and Spain.

Generated by immunoSEQ multiplex PCR, the TCRdb table keeps only in-frame clones and is missing some. The data show around 300,000 clones, approximately 91% seen once. Trimming removed 4 bases at V and 5 bases at J, with 13 bases between. Per germline, CDR1 MNHEY and CDR2 SMNVEV (reference sequence). The CDR3 runs to 14 residues. The sequencing input was peripheral blood. The clonotype originates from a woman in her twenties or thirties with COVID-19, enrolled during active disease. This sequence joins TRBV27 and TRBJ2-3, with TRBD2 as a possible D gene (5 bases). The CDR3, as DNA: TGTGCCAGCAGTTACGGGAATGGCTTAGATACGCAGTATTTT. It encodes CASSYGNGLDTQYF.